The sequence of this TCR beta chain was determined in a study of blood T cell repertoires in COVID-19 (dated by TCRdb to the early 2020s). Regarding the research as a whole: Collaborator samples came from the United States, Italy and Spain and covered acute and convalescent phases of COVID-19. The material from the prospective study consisted of cDNA or gDNA derived from T cells, B-cell-depleted T cells, or PBMCs. Subjects who had been exposed to COVID-19, were actively infected with it, or had recovered from it provided the deeply sampled blood TCRbeta repertoires that made up the dataset. The repertoires were released in a freely available public database meant as a resource for research on the immune response to SARS-CoV-2. The samples were drawn from two sources: the first 160 participants of the ongoing ImmuneRACE study, and 950 to 1,500 subjects contributed by 6 global collaborators. The sample metadata nearly always contained a de-identified subject ID, COVID-19 status, age in years and sex. Where available, HLA class I and class II types were obtained from metadata supplied by the sample provider rather than from assay-based typing.

The immunoSEQ Assay, a bias-controlled multiplex PCR, was used to amplify TCRbeta CDR3 regions from genomic DNA. In the authors' own workflow: The number of nucleated cells in each sample was estimated by amplification of reference gene primers within the assay. To quantify the absolute abundance of each unique TCRbeta CDR3 rearrangement, sequence reads were collapsed and filtered. Productive Simpson clonality was computed per sample as the square root of Simpson's diversity index over productive rearrangements. Imported from immuneACCESS, the table was reduced by TCRdb to in-frame sequences with V and J called. These copies leave out some clones; in studies compared against another copy, an unresolved V gene accounts for under half, and the cause of the remainder is not known. Clone size and the V and J calls come from that table; the DNA yielded D and trimming. A total of 99,000 or so clones appear in this sample, about 82% of them only once. The ten biggest clones cover approximately 13% of the sample.

Whole blood was collected in K2EDTA tubes by collaborating institutions according to the institutions' own protocols. For TCRbeta analysis, collaborators shipped samples as frozen whole blood, isolated PBMCs, or DNA extracted from either of those sample types. Overall study outcomes, separate from this receptor: How much clinical and demographic metadata was included differed by source and by participant, and the metadata was provided uncurated.

Relative to germline, V is missing 4 bases and J is missing 4 bases, with 12 bases of the junction outside any gene match. Reading from cysteine to phenylalanine, the CDR3 counts 18 amino acids. Only the CDR3 DNA stays, 54 bases, in frame from base 1. CDR1 and CDR2, looked up from the germline V gene, are KGHDR and SFDVKD. Concerning this clone: Its antigen target is currently unknown. Base quality data are lacking; no much larger clone is found one base away.

The TCR comes from a woman aged 60-70 years in a cohort sampled during active or convalescent COVID-19. Recombination connected TRBV24-1 to TRBJ2-2; 9 bases in the junction line up with TRBD2. Sequenced: peripheral blood. The CDR3 protein sequence reads: CATSDSSGRFRGTGELFF. The nucleotides read TGTGCCACCAGTGACTCGAGCGGGAGGTTTCGAGGCACCGGGGAGCTGTTTTTT.